This T cell receptor (beta chain) was documented in a study of OX40 agonist ivuxolimab in advanced cancers. For the study at large: The patients received agonistic anti-OX40 (CD134) antibody ivuxolimab. Dose-escalation patients' cancers were hepatocellular carcinoma, melanoma, renal cell or head and neck cancer.

This CDR3 contains 15 residues. V lost 4 bases and J lost 7; bases outside the gene matches: 7. Germline V gene lookup returns CDR1 LGHNA and CDR2 YNFKEQ. TCRdb keeps only in-frame clones here, not all; method: immunoSEQ multiplex PCR. Of 60,000 to 75,000 clones listed, approximately 89% are singletons. This clone occurred a few times. The V call is TRBV4-2, the J call TRBJ1-6, with 7 bases fitting TRBD1. The receptor was isolated from an adult with an advanced solid tumor such as melanoma, head and neck, liver or kidney cancer. The sequences come from CD4+ or CD8+ T cells sorted from blood, collected in a trial of the OX40 agonist ivuxolimab. The CDR3 protein is CASSPQTGSNSPLHF. Here the CDR3 DNA reads TGTGCCAGCAGCCCGCAGACAGGGAGCAATTCACCCCTCCACTTT.